This T cell receptor (beta chain) is from a study of T cell repertoires in cytomegalovirus infection. Study-level background: The authors relied on CMV epitopes, both recently identified HLA-C-restricted and well-studied HLA-B-restricted. CMV infection and matching HLA type were both indicated by public TCR beta signatures.

CDR3 length: 14 residues. Trimming removed 6 bases from V and 6 bases from J; junction bases left unmatched: 7. Germline V gives CDR1 SNHLY, CDR2 FYNNEI. Each CDR3 protein gets one entry after TCRdb re-called the reads with MiXCR. This table holds about 310,000 distinct CDR3 sequences, roughly 25% found once. In the case of this clonotype: Its antigen remains unidentified.

Study-wide results and limits: There were HLA-C-restricted CMV-specific TCR beta clonotypes dominating the ex vivo response. CMV carriers with the relevant HLA were identified by cumulative public TCR beta family frequency.

This chain joins TRBV2 and TRBJ1-5, with 8 bases that match TRBD1. This specimen consisted of cultured PBMCs, obtained from culture after CMV antigen stimulation. The sequence was obtained from a human donor in good health (CMV status not recorded). Some clones in this sample may be carry-over from other donors' samples. The CDR3, as DNA: TGTGCCAGCAGAACGGACAGGGAAGGTCAGCCCCAGCATTTT. This sequence encodes CASRTDREGQPQHF.